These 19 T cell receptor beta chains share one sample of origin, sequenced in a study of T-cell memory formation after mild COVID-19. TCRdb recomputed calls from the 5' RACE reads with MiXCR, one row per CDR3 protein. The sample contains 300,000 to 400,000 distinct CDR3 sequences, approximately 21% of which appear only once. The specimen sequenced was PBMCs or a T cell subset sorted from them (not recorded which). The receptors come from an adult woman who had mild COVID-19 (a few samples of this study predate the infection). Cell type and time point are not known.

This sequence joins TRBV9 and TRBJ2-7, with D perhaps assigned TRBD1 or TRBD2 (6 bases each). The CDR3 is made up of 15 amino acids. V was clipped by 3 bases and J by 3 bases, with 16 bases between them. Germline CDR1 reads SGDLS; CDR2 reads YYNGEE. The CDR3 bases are TGTGCCAGCAGCGCCGGAGGGGCACAGGGCTACGAGCAGTACTTC. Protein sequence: CASSAGGAQGYEQYF.

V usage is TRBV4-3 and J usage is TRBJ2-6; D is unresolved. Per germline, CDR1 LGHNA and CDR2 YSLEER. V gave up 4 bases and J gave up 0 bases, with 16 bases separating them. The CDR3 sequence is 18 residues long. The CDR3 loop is CASSREIGATSGANVLTF. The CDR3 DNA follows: TGCGCCAGCAGCCGAGAGATAGGTGCTACCTCTGGGGCCAACGTCCTGACTTTC.

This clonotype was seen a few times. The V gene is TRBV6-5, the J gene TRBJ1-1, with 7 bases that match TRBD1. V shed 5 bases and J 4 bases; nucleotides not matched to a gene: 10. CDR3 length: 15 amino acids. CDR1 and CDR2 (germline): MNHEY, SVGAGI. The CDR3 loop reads CASSPQGTTGTEAFF. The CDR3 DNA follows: TGTGCCAGCAGTCCACAGGGGACCACGGGCACTGAAGCTTTCTTT.

The CDR3 DNA follows: TGCGCCAGCACTCCCTCCGGGACAGCTTATGAAAAACTGTTTTTT. It is translated as CASTPSGTAYEKLFF. V and J are TRBV5-1 and TRBJ1-4; TRBD1 matches at 7 bases. V was clipped by 6 bases and J by 6 bases; unmatched bases: 11. Germline V gene data show CDR1 as SGHRS and CDR2 as YFSETQ. CDR3 size: 15 residues.

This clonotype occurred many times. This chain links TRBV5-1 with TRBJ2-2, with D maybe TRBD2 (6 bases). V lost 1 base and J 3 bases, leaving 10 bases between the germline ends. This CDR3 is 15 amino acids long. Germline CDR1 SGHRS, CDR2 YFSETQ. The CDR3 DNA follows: TGCGCCAGCAGCTTGCCGGTAGCGGACACCGGGGAGCTGTTTTTT. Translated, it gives CASSLPVADTGELFF.

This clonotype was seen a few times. The CDR3 sequence is CASSRLGRTGGVDEQYF. Written as DNA, the CDR3 is TGTGCCAGCAGCCGACTAGGAAGGACAGGGGGCGTAGACGAGCAGTACTTC. The chain links TRBV11-2 to TRBJ2-7; 11 positions match TRBD1. Germline V gene sequence: CDR1 SGHAT, CDR2 FQNNGV. J lost 5 bases, V lost 5 bases, and 14 bases had no gene match. The length of the CDR3 is 17 residues.

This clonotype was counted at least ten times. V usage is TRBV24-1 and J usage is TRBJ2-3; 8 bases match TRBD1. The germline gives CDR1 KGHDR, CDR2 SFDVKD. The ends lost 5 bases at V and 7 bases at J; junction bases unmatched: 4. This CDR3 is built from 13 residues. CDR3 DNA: TGTGCCACCAGTGGCCAGGGGGCAAATACGCAGTATTTT. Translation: CATSGQGANTQYF.

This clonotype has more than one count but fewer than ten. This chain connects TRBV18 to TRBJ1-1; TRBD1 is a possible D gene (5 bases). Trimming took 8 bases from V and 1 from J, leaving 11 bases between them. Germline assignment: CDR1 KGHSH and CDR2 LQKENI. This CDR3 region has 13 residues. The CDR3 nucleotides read TGTGCCAGCGCTACTCAGGGGAACACTGAAGCTTTCTTT. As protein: CASATQGNTEAFF.

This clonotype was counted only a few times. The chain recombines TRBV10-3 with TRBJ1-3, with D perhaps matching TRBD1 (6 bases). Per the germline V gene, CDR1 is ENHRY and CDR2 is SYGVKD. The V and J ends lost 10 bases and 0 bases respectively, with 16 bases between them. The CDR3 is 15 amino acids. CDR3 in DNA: TGTGCCACTTGGGACACGCCCCGCTCTGGAAACACCATATATTTT. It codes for CATWDTPRSGNTIYF.

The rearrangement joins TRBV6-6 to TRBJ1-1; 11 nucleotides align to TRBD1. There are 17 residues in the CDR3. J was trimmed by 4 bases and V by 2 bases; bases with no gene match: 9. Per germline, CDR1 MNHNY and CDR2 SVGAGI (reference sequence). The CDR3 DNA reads TGTGCCAGCAGTTACCCGAGGGACAGGGGGTCTGGCACTGAAGCTTTCTTT. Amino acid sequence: CASSYPRDRGSGTEAFF.

The CDR3 is CASSTGGAGANVLTF. The CDR3 DNA follows: TGCGCCAGCAGTACAGGGGGCGCTGGGGCCAACGTCCTGACTTTC. The chain carries TRBV4-1 and TRBJ2-6; 9 bases fit TRBD1. The germline V gene encodes CDR1 MGHRA and CDR2 YSYEKL. The CDR3 loop spans 15 amino acids. After removal of 6 bases from V and 2 bases from J, the junction contained 2 bases not matched to a gene.

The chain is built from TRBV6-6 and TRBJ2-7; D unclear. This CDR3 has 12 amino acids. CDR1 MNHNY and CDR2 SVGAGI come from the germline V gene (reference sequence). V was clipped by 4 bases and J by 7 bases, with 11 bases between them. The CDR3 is CASSSELWEQYF. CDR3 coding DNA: TGTGCCAGCAGTTCCGAACTATGGGAGCAGTACTTC.

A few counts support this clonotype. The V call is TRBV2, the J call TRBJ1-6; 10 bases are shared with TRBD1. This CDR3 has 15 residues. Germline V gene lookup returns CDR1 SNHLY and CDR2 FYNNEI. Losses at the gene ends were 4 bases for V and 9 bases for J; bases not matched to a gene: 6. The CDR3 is CASSVGGQGSSPLHF. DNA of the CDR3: TGTGCCAGCAGTGTCGGGGGACAGGGGTCTTCACCCCTCCACTTT.

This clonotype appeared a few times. The chain's CDR3 is CSARWAGYSYNEQFF. The DNA for the CDR3 is TGCAGTGCTAGATGGGCGGGCTACTCCTACAATGAGCAGTTCTTC. This chain uses TRBV20-1 with TRBJ2-1, with a weak D call TRBD2 (5 bases). This CDR3 has 15 amino acids. V shed 2 bases and J shed 0 bases, with 11 bases lying between them. Germline V gene sequence: CDR1 DFQATT, CDR2 SNEGSKA (reference sequence).

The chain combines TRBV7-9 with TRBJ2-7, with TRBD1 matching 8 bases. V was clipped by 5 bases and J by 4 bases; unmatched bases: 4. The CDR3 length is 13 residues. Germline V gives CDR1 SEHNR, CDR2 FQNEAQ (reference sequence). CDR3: CASSNRDRYEQYF. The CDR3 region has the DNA TGTGCCAGCAGCAACCGGGACAGGTACGAGCAGTACTTC. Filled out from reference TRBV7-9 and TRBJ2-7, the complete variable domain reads DTGVSQNPRHKITKRGQNVTFRCDPISEHNRLYWYRQTLGQGPEFLTYFQNEAQLEKSRLLSDRFSAERPKGSFSTLEIQRTEQGDSAMYLCASSNRDRYEQYFGPGTRLTVT.

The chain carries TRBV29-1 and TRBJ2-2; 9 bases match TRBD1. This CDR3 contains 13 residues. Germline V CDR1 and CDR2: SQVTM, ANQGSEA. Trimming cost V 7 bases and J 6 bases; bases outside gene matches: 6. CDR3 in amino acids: CSAGGQGAGELFF. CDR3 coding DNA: TGCAGCGCCGGGGGACAGGGTGCCGGGGAGCTGTTTTTT.

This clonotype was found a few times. The CDR3 region is CASSKELVTAYGYTF. The DNA for the CDR3 is TGTGCCAGCAGCAAAGAGTTGGTAACAGCCTATGGCTACACCTTC. The genes are TRBV21-1 and TRBJ1-2. TRBV21-1 is labeled a pseudogene. This CDR3 region has 15 residues.

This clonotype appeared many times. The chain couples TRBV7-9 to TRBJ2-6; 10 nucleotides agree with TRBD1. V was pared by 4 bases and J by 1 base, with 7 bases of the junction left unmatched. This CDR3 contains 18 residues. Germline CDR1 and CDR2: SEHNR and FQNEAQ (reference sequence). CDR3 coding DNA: TGTGCCAGCAGCTCTTGGGACAGGGGTATGTCTGGGGCCAACGTCCTGACTTTC. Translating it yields CASSSWDRGMSGANVLTF.

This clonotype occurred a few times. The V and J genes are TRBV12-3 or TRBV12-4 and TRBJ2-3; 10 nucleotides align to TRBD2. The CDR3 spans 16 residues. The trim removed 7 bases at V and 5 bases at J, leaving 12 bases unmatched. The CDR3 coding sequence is TGTGCCAGCAAGATCTGGCACGAGCGGGAGGGAGATACGCAGTATTTT. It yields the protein CASKIWHEREGDTQYF.